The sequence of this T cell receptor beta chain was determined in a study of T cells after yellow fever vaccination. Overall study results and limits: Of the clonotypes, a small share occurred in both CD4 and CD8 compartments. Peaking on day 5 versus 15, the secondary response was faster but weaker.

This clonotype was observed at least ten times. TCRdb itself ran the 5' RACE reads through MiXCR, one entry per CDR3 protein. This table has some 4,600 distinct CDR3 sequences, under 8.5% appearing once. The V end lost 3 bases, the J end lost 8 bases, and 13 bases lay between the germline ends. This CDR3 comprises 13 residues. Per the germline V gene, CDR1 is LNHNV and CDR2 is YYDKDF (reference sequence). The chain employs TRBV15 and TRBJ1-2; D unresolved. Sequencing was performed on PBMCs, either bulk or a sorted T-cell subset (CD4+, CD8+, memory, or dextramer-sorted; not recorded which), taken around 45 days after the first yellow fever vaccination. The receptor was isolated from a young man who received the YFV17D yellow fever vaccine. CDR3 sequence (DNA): TGTGCCACCAGCAGTGATCTCTCCCTGGGCTACACCTTC. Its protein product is CATSSDLSLGYTF.